This paragraph reports one TCR beta chain. The sample belongs to a study of T cell responses to AZD1222 COVID-19 vaccine. Assay used: immunoSEQ multiplex PCR; TCRdb lists only in-frame clones, some missing. Of 95,000 to 110,000 clones detected, about 89% appear once; the ten largest clones hold roughly 3.3%. This CDR3 contains 13 residues. V was cut by 5 bases and J by 5 bases, with 12 bases left in between. Looked up from germline, CDR1 is SGHTA and CDR2 is FQGNSA. The V call is TRBV7-2, the J call TRBJ1-1, with D unresolved. The specimen was peripheral blood, collected 28 days after the second dose of the MenACWY control vaccine. The receptor's source is an adult who received the MenACWY meningococcal vaccine as a control. The chain's CDR3 is CASSKTWATEAFF. The CDR3 DNA follows: TGTGCCAGCAGCAAAACATGGGCTACTGAAGCTTTCTTT.